This entry lists 8 T cell receptor beta chains sequenced from one sample in a study of cytomegalovirus exposure and HLA in healthy donors. Both 60 Vbeta primers and 13 Jbeta primers went into the PCR. The method was immunoSEQ multiplex PCR; TCRdb's version includes in-frame clones alone and lacks a portion of them. The data hold tens of thousands of clones, with under 85% observed a single time. The sequenced material came from PBMCs. The receptor set was obtained from a woman in her 40s in good health and CMV-seronegative.

In this sample, this clone turned up once. V and J are TRBV4-3 and TRBJ1-1; TRBD1 is a possible D gene (5 bases). The CDR3 extends over 14 amino acids. Deletions cut 3 bases from V and 4 bases from J, with 12 bases between. Looked up from germline, CDR1 is LGHNA and CDR2 is YSLEER. CDR3 bases: TGCGCCAGCAGCCAGCGGGGAGGGGCCACTGAAGCTTTCTTT. Its protein product is CASSQRGGATEAFF.

The chain couples TRBV5-5 to TRBJ1-5, with D unclear. The CDR3 totals 13 residues. Per germline, CDR1 SGHKS and CDR2 YYEKEE (reference sequence). V shed 4 bases and J shed 7 bases, with 12 bases lying between them. CDR3 sequence (DNA): TGTGCCAGCAGCCCCTACGTGGGCCAGCCCCAGCATTTT. This gives the protein CASSPYVGQPQHF.

There are a few counts of this clone. The rearrangement joins TRBV19 to TRBJ2-2, with D maybe TRBD2 (5 bases). From germline, CDR1 is LNHDA and CDR2 SQIVND (reference sequence). The CDR3 runs 15 residues. V shed 3 bases and J shed 7 bases, with 15 bases lying between them. As DNA, the CDR3 is TGTGCCAGTAGTATCCGAGGGAGAATCAACGGGGAGCTGTTTTTT. It yields the protein CASSIRGRINGELFF.

The chain carries TRBV5-1 and TRBJ2-7; 15 nucleotides align to TRBD2. Trimming took 0 bases from V and 2 from J; bases not matched to a gene: 12. The CDR3 sequence is 20 residues long. Germline CDR1 is SGHRS and CDR2 is YFSETQ. The CDR3 reads CASSLAATGLAGGGTYEQYF. CDR3 nucleotides: TGCGCCAGCAGCTTGGCCGCTACAGGACTAGCGGGAGGGGGAACCTACGAGCAGTACTTC.

The chain is built from TRBV11-2 and TRBJ1-5; TRBD1 matches at 9 bases. The CDR3 is 18 residues long. J gave up 0 bases and V 4 bases, and 10 bases lay outside the gene matches. Germline-derived CDR1 and CDR2 are SGHAT and FQNNGV. CDR3 DNA: TGTGCCAGCAGCTCCACCGGGACAGGGTCGAATAGCAATCAGCCCCAGCATTTT. This sequence encodes CASSSTGTGSNSNQPQHF.

This clone appeared a single time. The chain joins TRBV5-4 to TRBJ2-1; TRBD1 aligns across 8 bases. CDR1 is SGHNT and CDR2 is YYREEE in the germline V gene (reference sequence). The CDR3 length is 15 residues. V shed 2 bases and J 7 bases; nucleotides not matched to a gene: 8. The CDR3, as DNA: TGTGCCAGCAGCTTACTGGACAGGGATGGGAATGAGCAGTTCTTC. This codes for CASSLLDRDGNEQFF. The variable domain in full, completed from reference TRBV5-4 and TRBJ2-1, reads ETGVTQSPTHLIKTRGQQVTLRCSSQSGHNTVSWYQQALGQGPQFIFQYYREEENGRGNFPPRFSGLQFPNYSSELNVNALELDDSALYLCASSLLDRDGNEQFFGPGTRLTVL.

The gene calls are TRBV19 and TRBJ2-5; 9 positions match TRBD1. Trimming at V came to 3 bases and at J to 5 bases, leaving 4 bases not matched to a gene. This CDR3 is 14 amino acids long. CDR1 is LNHDA and CDR2 is SQIVND in the germline V gene (reference sequence). This CDR3 reads CASSIDRGYETQYF. The CDR3 nucleotides are TGTGCCAGTAGTATTGACAGGGGGTATGAGACCCAGTACTTC.

This clone was recorded a few times. CDR3 in DNA: TGTGCCAGCAGCTTGGAGCCGAACACTGAAGCTTTCTTT. This sequence encodes CASSLEPNTEAFF. The chain combines TRBV5-6 with TRBJ1-1; D not resolved. Trimming left V 0 bases short and J 1 base short, with 4 bases between. The CDR3 extends over 13 amino acids. Germline V gene data show CDR1 as SGHDT and CDR2 as YYEEEE.